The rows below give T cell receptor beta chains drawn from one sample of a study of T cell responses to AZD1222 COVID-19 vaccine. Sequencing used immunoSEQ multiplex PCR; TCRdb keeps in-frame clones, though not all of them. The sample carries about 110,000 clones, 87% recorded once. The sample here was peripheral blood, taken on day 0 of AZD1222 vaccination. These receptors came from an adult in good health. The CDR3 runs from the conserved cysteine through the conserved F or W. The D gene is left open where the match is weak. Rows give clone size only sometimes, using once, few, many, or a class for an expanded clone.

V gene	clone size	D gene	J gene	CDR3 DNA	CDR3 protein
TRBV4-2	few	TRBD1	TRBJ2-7	TGTGCCAGCAGCCAAGGACAGGGGGCTTTGGGGGAGCAGTACTTC	CASSQGQGALGEQYF
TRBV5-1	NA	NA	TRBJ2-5	TGCGCCAGCAGCCTCGGTCCCGCGAAACAAGAGACCCAGTACTTC	CASSLGPAKQETQYF
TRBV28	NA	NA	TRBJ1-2	TGTGCCAGCAGTTCGACCTCGTCGGGCTATGGCTACACCTTC	CASSSTSSGYGYTF
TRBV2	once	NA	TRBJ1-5	TGTGCCAGCAGTTCGTACGGAGGACGCAATCAGCCCCAGCATTTT	CASSSYGGRNQPQHF
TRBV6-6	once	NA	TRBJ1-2	TGTGCCAGCGGAAACTATGGCTACACCTTC	CASGNYGYTF
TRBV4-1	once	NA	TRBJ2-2	TGCGCCAGCAGCCAAGCTTTCGACAGTCCCGGGGTCTTGGAGCTGTTTTTT	CASSQAFDSPGVLELFF
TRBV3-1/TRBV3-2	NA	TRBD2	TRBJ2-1	TGTGCCAGCAGCCAGCGGGAGTCCTACAATGAGCAGTTCTTC	CASSQRESYNEQFF
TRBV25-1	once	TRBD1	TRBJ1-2	TGTGCCAGCAGTGAATATCGGGGGACAGGGGAGGGCTACACCTTC	CASSEYRGTGEGYTF
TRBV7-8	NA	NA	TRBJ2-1	TGTGCCAGCAGCCGCCTTTTGGGGAATGAGCAGTTCTTC	CASSRLLGNEQFF
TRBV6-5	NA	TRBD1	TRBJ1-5	TGTGCCAGCGTCGGGGGGACAGGCTTTTTACCCCAGCATTTT	CASVGGTGFLPQHF